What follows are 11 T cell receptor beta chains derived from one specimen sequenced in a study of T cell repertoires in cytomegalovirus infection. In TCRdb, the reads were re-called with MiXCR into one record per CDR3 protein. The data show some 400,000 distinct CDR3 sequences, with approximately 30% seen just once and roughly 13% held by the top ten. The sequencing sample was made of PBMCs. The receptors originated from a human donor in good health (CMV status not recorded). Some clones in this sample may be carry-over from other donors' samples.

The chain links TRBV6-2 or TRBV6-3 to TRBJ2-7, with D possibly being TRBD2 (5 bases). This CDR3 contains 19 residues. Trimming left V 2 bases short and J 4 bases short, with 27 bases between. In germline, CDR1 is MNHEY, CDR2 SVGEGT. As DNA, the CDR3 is TGTGCCAGCAGTTACCGACATGTAGGATACCCGGACGGGGAATACGAGCAGTACTTC. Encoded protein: CASSYRHVGYPDGEYEQYF.

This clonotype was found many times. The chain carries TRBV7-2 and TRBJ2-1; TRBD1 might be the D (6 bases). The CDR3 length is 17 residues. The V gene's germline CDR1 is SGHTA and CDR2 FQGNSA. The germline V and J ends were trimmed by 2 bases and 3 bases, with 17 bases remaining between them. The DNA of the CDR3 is TGTGCCAGCAGCTTAACGGCGCGGACAGTGCTCTACAATGAGCAGTTCTTC. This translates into CASSLTARTVLYNEQFF.

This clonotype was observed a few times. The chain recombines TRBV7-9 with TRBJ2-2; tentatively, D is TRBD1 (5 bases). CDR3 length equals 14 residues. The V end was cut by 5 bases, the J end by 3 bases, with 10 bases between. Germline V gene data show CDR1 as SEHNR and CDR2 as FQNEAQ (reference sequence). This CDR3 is CASSLLQDTGELFF. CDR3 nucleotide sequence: TGTGCCAGCAGCCTCCTACAGGACACCGGGGAGCTGTTTTTT.

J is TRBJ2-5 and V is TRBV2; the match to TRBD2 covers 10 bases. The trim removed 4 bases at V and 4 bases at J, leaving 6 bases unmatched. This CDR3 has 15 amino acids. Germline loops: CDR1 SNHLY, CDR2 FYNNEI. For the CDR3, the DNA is TGTGCCAGCAGTGCCGGGACTAGCGCTCGAGAGACCCAGTACTTC. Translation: CASSAGTSARETQYF. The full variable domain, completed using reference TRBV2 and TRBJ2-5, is EPEVTQTPSHQVTQMGQEVILRCVPISNHLYFYWYRQILGQKVEFLVSFYNNEISEKSEIFDDQFSVERPDGSNFTLKIRSTKLEDSAMYFCASSAGTSARETQYFGPGTRLLVL.

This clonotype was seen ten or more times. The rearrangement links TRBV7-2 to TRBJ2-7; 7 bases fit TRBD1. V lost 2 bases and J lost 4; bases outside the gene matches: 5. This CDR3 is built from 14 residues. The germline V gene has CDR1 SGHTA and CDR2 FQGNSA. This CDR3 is CASSLRRTGYEQYF. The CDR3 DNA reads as TGTGCCAGCAGCTTAAGGCGGACAGGATACGAGCAGTACTTC.

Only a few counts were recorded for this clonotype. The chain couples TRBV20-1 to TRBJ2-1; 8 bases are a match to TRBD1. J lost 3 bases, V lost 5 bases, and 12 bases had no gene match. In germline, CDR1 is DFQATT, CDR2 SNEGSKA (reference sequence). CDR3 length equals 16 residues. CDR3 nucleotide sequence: TGCAGTGCTCTCAGCTCCGACAGGGGACACTACAATGAGCAGTTCTTC. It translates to CSALSSDRGHYNEQFF.

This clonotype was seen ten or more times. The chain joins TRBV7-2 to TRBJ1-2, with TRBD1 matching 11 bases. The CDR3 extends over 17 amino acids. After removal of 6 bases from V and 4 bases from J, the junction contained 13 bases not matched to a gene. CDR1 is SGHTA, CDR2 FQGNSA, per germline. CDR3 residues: CASRADRGQMVIYGYTF. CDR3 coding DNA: TGTGCCAGCAGGGCGGACAGGGGGCAAATGGTGATCTATGGCTACACCTTC. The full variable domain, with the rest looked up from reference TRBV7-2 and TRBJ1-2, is GAGVSQSPSNKVTEKGKDVELRCDPISGHTALYWYRQSLGQGLEFLIYFQGNSAPDKSGLPSDRFSAERTGGSVSTLTIQRTQQEDSAVYLCASRADRGQMVIYGYTFGSGTRLTVV.

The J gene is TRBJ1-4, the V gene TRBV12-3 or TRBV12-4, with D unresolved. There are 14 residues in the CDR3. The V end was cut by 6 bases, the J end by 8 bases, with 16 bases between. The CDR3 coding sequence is TGTGCCAGCAGCCCTACTGTACTCGGGGAAAAACTGTTTTTT. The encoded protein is CASSPTVLGEKLFF.

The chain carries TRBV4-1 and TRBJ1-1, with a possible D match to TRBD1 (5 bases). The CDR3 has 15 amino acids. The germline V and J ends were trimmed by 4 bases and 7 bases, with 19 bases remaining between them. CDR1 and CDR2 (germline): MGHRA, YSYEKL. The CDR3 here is CASSLENSWGNEAFF. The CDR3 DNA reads TGCGCCAGCAGCCTAGAGAACAGCTGGGGGAATGAAGCTTTCTTT.

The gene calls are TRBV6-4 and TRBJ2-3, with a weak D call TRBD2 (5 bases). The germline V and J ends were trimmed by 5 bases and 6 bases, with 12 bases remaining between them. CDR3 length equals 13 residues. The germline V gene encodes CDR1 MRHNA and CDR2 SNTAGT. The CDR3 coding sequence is TGTGCCAGCAGTCCGGGGTTTGGGGATACGCAGTATTTT. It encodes CASSPGFGDTQYF.

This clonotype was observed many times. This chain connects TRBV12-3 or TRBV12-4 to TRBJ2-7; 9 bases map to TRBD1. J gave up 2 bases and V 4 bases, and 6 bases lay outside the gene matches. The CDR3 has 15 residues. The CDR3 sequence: CASSSPGQGAYEQYF. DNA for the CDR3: TGTGCCAGCAGTTCACCGGGACAGGGAGCCTACGAGCAGTACTTC.